The 30 T cell receptor beta chains below all came from one sample that was sequenced in a study of blood T cell repertoires in COVID-19. This table comes from immunoSEQ multiplex PCR, and its TCRdb copy is limited to in-frame clones, with some not included. The data hold around 270,000 clones, with approximately 85% observed a single time. The sample was peripheral blood. These receptors were collected from a human donor with COVID-19, enrolled during active disease. The donor label of this sample is uncertain.

The chain uses TRBV5-6 and TRBJ2-1, with no clear D. The V and J ends lost 4 bases and 0 bases respectively, with 11 bases between them. The CDR3 runs to 15 residues. Germline CDR1 is SGHDT and CDR2 is YYEEEE. CDR3 region: CASSPTWSSYNEQFF. CDR3 sequence (DNA): TGTGCCAGCAGCCCAACTTGGAGCTCCTACAATGAGCAGTTCTTC.

V gene TRBV5-4 combines with J gene TRBJ1-1; weak D call: TRBD1 (5 bases). V was clipped by 4 bases and J by 1 base, with 17 bases between them. Germline CDR1 and CDR2: SGHNT and YYREEE (reference sequence). This CDR3 contains 16 residues. CDR3 nucleotide sequence: TGTGCCAGCAGCCCTAAACCCACGGGGGGGAACACTGAAGCTTTCTTT. This codes for CASSPKPTGGNTEAFF.

The CDR3 nucleotides are TGTGCCAGCAGCCAAGAATTAGCGGGAGATTACAATGAGCAGTTCTTC. It yields the protein CASSQELAGDYNEQFF. V usage is TRBV14 and J usage is TRBJ2-1, with 9 bases lining up with TRBD2. Germline CDR1 SGHDN, CDR2 FVKESK. Germline trimming cut 0 bases from V and 4 bases from J; bases unmatched to any gene: 4. The CDR3 sequence is 16 residues long.

This sequence joins TRBV4-1 and TRBJ2-1, with 7 bases aligning to TRBD2. The CDR3 runs to 16 residues. The junction had 10 bases not matched to a gene; V was cut back by 1 base and J by 7 bases. CDR1 MGHRA and CDR2 YSYEKL come from the germline V gene. This CDR3 reads CASSQVRSASGNEQFF. CDR3 nucleotide sequence: TGCGCCAGCAGCCAAGTAAGATCGGCTAGCGGAAATGAGCAGTTCTTC.

V and J are TRBV19 and TRBJ1-1; TRBD1 is a possible D gene (6 bases). V dropped 7 bases and J dropped 6 bases, with 18 bases sitting between them. The CDR3 is made up of 14 amino acids. The germline gives CDR1 LNHDA, CDR2 SQIVND (reference sequence). For the CDR3, the DNA is TGTGCCAGTAATTCGGGCAGGGGTAACGCTGAAGCTTTCTTT. Its protein is CASNSGRGNAEAFF.

V usage is TRBV7-2 and J usage is TRBJ2-7; D might be TRBD1 (6 bases). V shed 6 bases and J shed 7 bases, with 13 bases lying between them. CDR1 and CDR2 (germline): SGHTA, FQGNSA. This CDR3 has 12 amino acids. The CDR3 DNA reads TGTGCCAGCAGTTTCTTCCAGGGGGAGCAGTACTTC. This sequence encodes CASSFFQGEQYF.

J is TRBJ2-5 and V is TRBV9, with D perhaps TRBD1 (6 bases). This CDR3 is 12 amino acids long. V lost 4 bases, J lost 4 bases, and 8 bases lay in between. The germline CDR1 and CDR2 sequences are SGDLS and YYNGEE. The chain's CDR3 is CASSKGGETQYF. The CDR3, as DNA: TGTGCCAGCAGCAAAGGGGGAGAGACCCAGTACTTC. The entire variable domain, with the rest obtained from reference TRBV9 and TRBJ2-5, is as follows: DSGVTQTPKHLITATGQRVTLRCSPRSGDLSVYWYQQSLDQGLQFLIQYYNGEERAKGNILERFSAQQFPDLHSELNLSSLELGDSALYFCASSKGGETQYFGPGTRLLVL.

The rearrangement uses TRBV29-1 and TRBJ2-1; 13 nucleotides align to TRBD2. The CDR3 totals 13 residues. J was trimmed by 8 bases and V by 7 bases; bases with no gene match: 5. Per germline, CDR1 SQVTM and CDR2 ANQGSEA. CDR3: CSDGTSGTHEQFF. CDR3 sequence (DNA): TGCAGCGACGGGACTAGCGGGACGCATGAGCAGTTCTTC.

The gene calls are TRBV12-3 or TRBV12-4 and TRBJ2-7; D not resolved. This CDR3 contains 12 residues. The germline V and J ends were trimmed by 1 base and 4 bases, with 5 bases remaining between them. The CDR3 nucleotides read TGTGCCAGCAGTTTAGTGCGGTACGAGCAGTACTTC. This translates into CASSLVRYEQYF.

J is TRBJ1-2 and V is TRBV19, with 10 bases fitting TRBD1. CDR1 is LNHDA and CDR2 is SQIVND in the germline V gene (reference sequence). V lost 9 bases to trimming and J lost 1 base; unmatched junction nucleotides: 5. This CDR3 comprises 14 residues. The CDR3 region has the DNA TGTGCCAGCCGGGACAGGGGTCATAACTATGGCTACACCTTC. Translating gives CASRDRGHNYGYTF.

Here the CDR3 reads CASSRRGDITDTQYF. The CDR3 DNA is TGTGCCAGTAGTCGCCGGGGGGATATAACAGATACGCAGTATTTT. The V call is TRBV19, the J call TRBJ2-3; 7 bases fit TRBD2. With 5 bases clipped from V and 3 bases from J, the junction kept 8 bases outside the gene matches. Germline V gene data show CDR1 as LNHDA and CDR2 as SQIVND (reference sequence). The CDR3 has 15 amino acids.

This clone was seen a handful of times. V and J are TRBV7-9 and TRBJ2-7, with TRBD2 identical over 8 bases. Germline-derived CDR1 and CDR2 are SEHNR and FQNEAQ (reference sequence). The CDR3 has 14 amino acids. Trimming took 8 bases from V and 0 from J; bases not matched to a gene: 6. The CDR3 loop reads CASATSGSSYEQYF. The CDR3 nucleotides read TGTGCCAGCGCAACTAGCGGAAGCTCCTACGAGCAGTACTTC.

The chain recombines TRBV18 with TRBJ1-1; D may be TRBD1 (6 bases). This CDR3 is built from 15 residues. The germline gives CDR1 KGHSH, CDR2 LQKENI. The germline V and J ends were trimmed by 2 bases and 10 bases, with 20 bases remaining between them. In DNA, the CDR3 is TGTGCCAGCTCACCATGGGATACCCAGGGGATTGGAGCTTTCTTT. Translating it yields CASSPWDTQGIGAFF.

In this sample, this clone turned up a few times. The J gene is TRBJ2-4, the V gene TRBV12-5; D not certain. From germline, CDR1 is LGHNT and CDR2 FRNRAP. CDR3 length: 22 amino acids. V dropped 10 bases and J dropped 0 bases, with 37 bases sitting between them. CDR3 coding DNA: TGTGCTATACCCCCCCCCAACCCCAGGCCGCCCCACTGGAAATTAGCCAAAAACATTCAGTACTTC. This gives the protein CAIPPPNPRPPHWKLAKNIQYF. The variable domain in full, completed from reference TRBV12-5 and TRBJ2-4, reads DARVTQTPRHKVTEMGQEVTMRCQPILGHNTVFWYRQTMMQGLELLAYFRNRAPLDDSGMPKDRFSAEMPDATLATLKIQPSEPRDSAVYFCAIPPPNPRPPHWKLAKNIQYFGAGTRLSVL.

The V call is TRBV5-1, the J call TRBJ1-3; TRBD1 aligns across 11 bases. The CDR3 spans 15 residues. The germline CDR1 and CDR2 sequences are SGHRS and YFSETQ. V dropped 4 bases and J dropped 11; count of bases not matched to a gene: 11. The CDR3 reads CASSAGQGATPSIYF. In nucleotides, the CDR3 is TGCGCCAGCAGCGCCGGACAGGGGGCGACACCCTCCATATATTTT.

This clone was seen once. The chain joins TRBV19 to TRBJ1-5; D is unclear. Trimming cost V 2 bases and J 3 bases, with 11 bases left between them. The V gene's germline CDR1 is LNHDA and CDR2 SQIVND (reference sequence). The CDR3 length is 15 residues. CDR3 sequence (DNA): TGTGCCAGTAGTATAAGTATTGTAGCCAATCAGCCCCAGCATTTT. Protein sequence: CASSISIVANQPQHF.

This sequence joins TRBV27 and TRBJ2-1, with 14 nucleotides matching TRBD2. The ends lost 4 bases at V and 6 bases at J; junction bases unmatched: 2. Germline CDR1 MNHEY, CDR2 SMNVEV (reference sequence). The CDR3 length is 15 residues. The CDR3: CASSSGTSGSNEQFF. In DNA, the CDR3 is TGTGCCAGCAGTTCAGGGACTAGCGGGAGCAATGAGCAGTTCTTC.

A remark on this clone: The sample contains more than one DNA sequence encoding this CDR3. The J gene is TRBJ2-7, the V gene TRBV7-9; 10 bases line up with TRBD1. After removal of 3 bases from V and 2 bases from J, the junction contained 1 base not matched to a gene. The CDR3 has 14 amino acids. Germline V lookup: CDR1 SEHNR, CDR2 FQNEAQ (reference sequence). CDR3 region: CASSLGTGAYEQYF. In nucleotides, the CDR3 is TGTGCCAGCAGCTTGGGGACAGGGGCCTACGAGCAGTACTTC. Based on the CDR3 plus reference TRBV7-9 and TRBJ2-7, the full variable domain is DTGVSQNPRHKITKRGQNVTFRCDPISEHNRLYWYRQTLGQGPEFLTYFQNEAQLEKSRLLSDRFSAERPKGSFSTLEIQRTEQGDSAMYLCASSLGTGAYEQYFGPGTRLTVT.

The V call is TRBV11-2, the J call TRBJ2-1; TRBD2 aligns across 14 bases. The CDR3 consists of 16 residues. V was pared by 4 bases and J by 9 bases, with 8 bases of the junction left unmatched. The V gene's germline CDR1 is SGHAT and CDR2 FQNNGV. DNA for the CDR3: TGTGCCAGCAGCTACGGGACTAGCGGGAGTGCCGGTGAGCAGTTCTTC. This gives the protein CASSYGTSGSAGEQFF.

The V call is TRBV2, the J call TRBJ1-1; D possibly corresponds to TRBD1 (6 bases). Per germline, CDR1 SNHLY and CDR2 FYNNEI. The CDR3 spans 13 residues. Trimming took off 6 bases at V and 5 bases at J, with 13 bases between the two ends. CDR3 protein: CASRPRQATEAFF. The CDR3 DNA sequence: TGTGCCAGCAGACCCAGACAGGCTACTGAAGCTTTCTTT.

The chain has TRBV2 and TRBJ2-2; TRBD2 matches 11 bases. V was pared by 9 bases and J by 4 bases, with 4 bases of the junction left unmatched. The length of the CDR3 is 14 residues. Germline CDR1 and CDR2: SNHLY and FYNNEI. CDR3 bases: TGTGCCAGTACTAGCGGGAGAAGCACCGGGGAGCTGTTTTTT. Protein: CASTSGRSTGELFF. The whole variable domain, filled in from reference TRBV2 and TRBJ2-2, reads EPEVTQTPSHQVTQMGQEVILRCVPISNHLYFYWYRQILGQKVEFLVSFYNNEISEKSEIFDDQFSVERPDGSNFTLKIRSTKLEDSAMYFCASTSGRSTGELFFGEGSRLTVL.

J is TRBJ2-6 and V is TRBV4-2; D remains unclear. The CDR3 is made up of 15 amino acids. V was trimmed by 2 bases and J by 0 bases, leaving 5 bases between them. Germline-derived CDR1 and CDR2 are LGHNA and YNFKEQ. In DNA form, the CDR3 reads TGTGCCAGCAGCCAACTCAGCTCTGGGGCCAACGTCCTGACTTTC. Protein sequence: CASSQLSSGANVLTF.

The CDR3 nucleotides read TGCGCCAGCAGCTTGGGAAGAACGGACAGGGGAGGAAACACCATATATTTT. As protein: CASSLGRTDRGGNTIYF. This chain connects TRBV5-1 to TRBJ1-3; TRBD1 agrees at 9 bases. Germline CDR1 and CDR2: SGHRS and YFSETQ. J was trimmed by 4 bases and V by 0 bases; bases with no gene match: 8. This CDR3 region has 17 residues.

The rearrangement links TRBV7-2 to TRBJ2-5; TRBD2 is a possible D gene (6 bases). The CDR3 spans 14 residues. Germline CDR1 and CDR2: SGHTA and FQGNSA. Trimming removed 0 bases from V and 3 bases from J, with 8 bases in between. CDR3 sequence (DNA): TGTGCCAGCAGCTTAGCGCGGAGGGAAGAGACCCAGTACTTC. As protein: CASSLARREETQYF.

The chain uses TRBV19 and TRBJ2-1; 8 bases line up with TRBD1. After removal of 6 bases from V and 9 bases from J, the junction contained 4 bases not matched to a gene. Germline lookup yields CDR1 LNHDA and CDR2 SQIVND (reference sequence). The CDR3 has 12 residues. For the CDR3, the DNA is TGTGCCAGTAGGCAGGGGGCCGGTGAGCAGTTCTTC. Translating it yields CASRQGAGEQFF.

This clone occurred a few times. This CDR3 is CASSLRGGSNTGELFF. CDR3 DNA sequence: TGTGCCAGCAGCTTGCGTGGCGGGTCGAACACCGGGGAGCTGTTTTTT. J is TRBJ2-2 and V is TRBV5-5; tentative D call: TRBD2 (5 bases). The CDR3 runs to 16 residues. V was shortened by 1 base and J by 0 bases, with 10 bases between the two germline ends. Germline loops: CDR1 SGHKS, CDR2 YYEKEE (reference sequence).

CDR3 DNA: TGTGCCAGCAGTTACTCGGTTGCCCTAGCTCCAGATACGCAGTATTTT. Protein: CASSYSVALAPDTQYF. The chain employs TRBV6-5 and TRBJ2-3; perhaps TRBD2 as D (5 bases). The CDR3 contains 16 residues. V was pared by 0 bases and J by 4 bases, with 14 bases between. Germline V gene lookup returns CDR1 MNHEY and CDR2 SVGAGI.

The genes are TRBV28 and TRBJ1-2; D remains unclear. CDR1 MDHEN and CDR2 SYDVKM come from the germline V gene. The CDR3 has 14 residues. With 8 bases removed from V and 6 bases from J, the gap between germline ends came to 19 bases. The CDR3 reads CASALEGRSNGYTF. As DNA, the CDR3 is TGTGCCAGCGCACTGGAGGGTAGGAGTAATGGCTACACCTTC.

The CDR3 DNA follows: TGTGCCAGCAGTTTATTTAGGGGGACGAACACTGAAGCTTTCTTT. Its protein is CASSLFRGTNTEAFF. The J gene is TRBJ1-1, the V gene TRBV27; D is perhaps TRBD1 (6 bases). This CDR3 is 15 amino acids long. V lost 1 base to trimming and J lost 1 base, with 10 bases between them. The germline CDR1 and CDR2 sequences are MNHEY and SMNVEV (reference sequence).

This clone appeared a single time. The chain couples TRBV19 to TRBJ1-5; tentative D call: TRBD1 (5 bases). The CDR3 length is 14 residues. V dropped 8 bases and J dropped 4 bases, with 15 bases sitting between them. Germline loops: CDR1 LNHDA, CDR2 SQIVND (reference sequence). The CDR3 sequence is CASRIGQGNQPQHF. DNA of the CDR3: TGTGCCAGTCGGATCGGGCAGGGAAATCAGCCCCAGCATTTT.